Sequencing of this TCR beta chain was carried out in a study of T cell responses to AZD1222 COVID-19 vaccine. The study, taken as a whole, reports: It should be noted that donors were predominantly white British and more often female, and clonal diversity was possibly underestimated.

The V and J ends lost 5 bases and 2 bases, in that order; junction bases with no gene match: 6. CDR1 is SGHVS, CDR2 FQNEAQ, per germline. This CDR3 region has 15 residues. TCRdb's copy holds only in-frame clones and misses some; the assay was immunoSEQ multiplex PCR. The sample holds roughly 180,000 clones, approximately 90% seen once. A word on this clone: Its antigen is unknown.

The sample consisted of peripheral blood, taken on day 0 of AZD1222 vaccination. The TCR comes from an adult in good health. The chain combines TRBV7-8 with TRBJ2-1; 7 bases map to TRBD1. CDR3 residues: CASSIAGTAYNEQFF. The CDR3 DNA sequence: TGTGCCAGCAGCATCGCCGGGACAGCCTACAATGAGCAGTTCTTC.